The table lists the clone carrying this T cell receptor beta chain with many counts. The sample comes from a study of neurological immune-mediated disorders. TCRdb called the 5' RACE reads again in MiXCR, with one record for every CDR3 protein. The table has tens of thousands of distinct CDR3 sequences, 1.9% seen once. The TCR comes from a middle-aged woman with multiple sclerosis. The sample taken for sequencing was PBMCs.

The CDR3 coding sequence is TGTGCCAGCAGTTACTCGAATGCGAATGAAAAACTGTTTTTT. Translated: CASSYSNANEKLFF. This chain links TRBV6-6 with TRBJ1-4; no clear D gene. CDR1 is MNHNY, CDR2 SVGAGI, per germline (reference sequence). This CDR3 is built from 14 residues. V was cut by 0 bases and J by 5 bases, with 7 bases left in between.